The present TCR beta chain was sequenced within a study of CD8 T cells in Susac syndrome. When the RNA was reverse transcribed, random hexamers were used with an input of roughly 0.5 to 1 ug. MiXCR, run by TCRdb on the immunoSEQ multiplex PCR reads, gives a single entry per CDR3 protein. This table holds around 190,000 distinct CDR3 sequences, over 85% found once. Sequencing of TCR beta covered CD8+ and CD4+ T cells obtained from blood. V was cut by 6 bases and J by 5 bases, with 14 bases left in between. Germline-derived CDR1 and CDR2 are SGDLS and YYNGEE. The CDR3 spans 14 residues. Material for sequencing was CD4+ T cells from PBMCs. This chain uses TRBV9 with TRBJ2-2, with D perhaps matching TRBD1 (5 bases). The TCR comes from a human donor in good health. CDR3 in amino acids: CASTPGAYTGELFF. In DNA, the CDR3 is TGTGCCAGCACCCCTGGGGCTTATACCGGGGAGCTGTTTTTT.